The 20 T cell receptor beta chains listed next were all sequenced from one sample in a study of identical twins. TCRdb re-analysed the 5' RACE reads in MiXCR, keeping a single row per CDR3 protein. The sample lists hundreds of thousands of distinct CDR3 sequences; over 8.5% were seen once. These data were likewise used in another study, on yellow fever vaccine responses in identical twins.

The sequencing sample was made of PBMCs. The receptors were sampled from a woman aged 18-29 years in good health.

The chain joins TRBV11-3 to TRBJ1-5; D not resolved. This CDR3 spans 14 amino acids. In germline, CDR1 is SGHNT, CDR2 YENEEA. V was clipped by 2 bases and J by 7 bases, with 12 bases between them. CDR3 amino acids: CASSLRRFWQPQHF. The DNA of the CDR3 is TGTGCCAGCAGCTTAAGGAGGTTCTGGCAGCCCCAGCATTTT. Supplemented by reference TRBV11-3 and TRBJ1-5, the full variable domain reads EAGVVQSPRYKIIEKKQPVAFWCNPISGHNTLYWYLQNLGQGPELLIRYENEEAVDDSQLPKDRFSAERLKGVDSTLKIQPAELGDSAVYLCASSLRRFWQPQHFGDGTRLSIL.

The J gene is TRBJ2-1, the V gene TRBV14, with a tentative D call TRBD2 (6 bases). Germline loops: CDR1 SGHDN, CDR2 FVKESK. The CDR3 covers 17 residues. Trimming removed 2 bases at V and 3 bases at J, with 17 bases between. The CDR3 DNA reads as TGTGCCAGCAGCCAAAGGAGGGGATCGATCCTCTACAATGAGCAGTTCTTC. This encodes CASSQRRGSILYNEQFF.

This clonotype has ten or more counts. The CDR3 is CASSRAGGRTDTQYF. The CDR3 bases are TGTGCCAGCAGCAGAGCGGGAGGGCGCACAGATACGCAGTATTTT. V and J are TRBV5-4 and TRBJ2-3, with TRBD2 matching 10 bases. Trimming took 4 bases from V and 1 from J; bases not matched to a gene: 3. The CDR3 length is 15 residues. Per germline, CDR1 SGHNT and CDR2 YYREEE (reference sequence).

This chain uses TRBV5-6 with TRBJ1-1, with 9 bases lining up with TRBD1. Trimming removed 4 bases from V and 3 bases from J; junction bases left unmatched: 4. Germline V gives CDR1 SGHDT, CDR2 YYEEEE. This CDR3 has 14 amino acids. The chain's CDR3 is CASSRGQGDTEAFF. CDR3 coding DNA: TGTGCCAGCAGCAGGGGACAGGGAGACACTGAAGCTTTCTTT.

This clonotype occurred many times. V gene TRBV6-2 or TRBV6-3 combines with J gene TRBJ1-2; D may be TRBD1 (5 bases). The germline CDR1 and CDR2 sequences are MNHEY and SVGEGT. CDR3 length: 13 amino acids. Between the trimmed V and J ends, which lost 8 bases and 8 bases, there was a span of 18 bases. The CDR3 spells CASRQLPTGGYTF. In nucleotides, the CDR3 is TGTGCCAGCCGACAGCTCCCAACGGGGGGCTACACCTTC.

This clonotype was observed a few times. The chain is built from TRBV4-1 and TRBJ2-5; 7 bases agree with TRBD2. The trim removed 4 bases at V and 2 bases at J, leaving 7 bases unmatched. The CDR3 is made up of 15 amino acids. The germline CDR1 and CDR2 sequences are MGHRA and YSYEKL. The CDR3 coding sequence is TGCGCCAGCAGCCTCCAGGGACTACCTCAAGAGACCCAGTACTTC. It yields the protein CASSLQGLPQETQYF.

The V call is TRBV20-1, the J call TRBJ1-6; 10 nucleotides agree with TRBD1. Germline V gene data show CDR1 as DFQATT and CDR2 as SNEGSKA (reference sequence). The trim removed 5 bases at V and 6 bases at J, leaving 1 base unmatched. The CDR3 has 13 residues. CDR3 region: CSAGDRGNSPLHF. CDR3 DNA sequence: TGCAGTGCTGGGGACAGGGGTAATTCACCCCTCCACTTT.

V usage is TRBV7-2 and J usage is TRBJ2-1; TRBD2 might be the D (6 bases). With 1 base removed from V and 7 bases from J, the gap between germline ends came to 14 bases. The CDR3 runs to 15 residues. The germline CDR1 and CDR2 sequences are SGHTA and FQGNSA. CDR3 nucleotide sequence: TGTGCCAGCAGCTTAGTCGCCGGGGGAAAAAATGAGCAGTTCTTC. This gives the protein CASSLVAGGKNEQFF.

This clonotype has a count of ten or more. The chain's CDR3 is CASSLAGGGGVTQYF. CDR3 sequence (DNA): TGTGCCAGCAGTCTCGCGGGCGGAGGGGGAGTTACCCAGTACTTC. The chain couples TRBV12-3 or TRBV12-4 to TRBJ2-5; D tentatively reads TRBD1 or TRBD2 (6 bases each). V lost 5 bases and J 8 bases, leaving 21 bases between the germline ends. This CDR3 is 15 amino acids long.

This clonotype came up many times. V gene TRBV29-1 combines with J gene TRBJ2-3; TRBD1 aligns across 9 bases. Losses at the gene ends were 6 bases for V and 4 bases for J; bases not matched to a gene: 8. This CDR3 spans 14 amino acids. Looked up from germline, CDR1 is SQVTM and CDR2 is ANQGSEA. In DNA form, the CDR3 reads TGCAGCGTGGAGACGGACAGGGGCTCAGATACGCAGTATTTT. It specifies CSVETDRGSDTQYF.

The chain links TRBV7-9 to TRBJ2-7; 8 nucleotides line up with TRBD2. The CDR3 runs 14 residues. The V gene end was trimmed by 6 bases and the J gene end by 4 bases; junction bases not matched to a gene: 8. Germline assignment: CDR1 SEHNR and CDR2 FQNEAQ (reference sequence). CDR3 nucleotide sequence: TGTGCCAGCAGTACCGCGGGGGGCGGTTACGAGCAGTACTTC. It translates to CASSTAGGGYEQYF.

This clonotype was observed a handful of times. The genes are TRBV20-1 and TRBJ2-5; TRBD1 aligns across 8 bases. This CDR3 spans 15 amino acids. Germline V gives CDR1 DFQATT, CDR2 SNEGSKA (reference sequence). The trim removed 3 bases at V and 1 base at J, leaving 7 bases unmatched. CDR3 loop: CSASSGGQGQETQYF. CDR3 DNA: TGCAGTGCTAGTTCAGGAGGACAGGGCCAAGAGACCCAGTACTTC.

A few counts support this clonotype. The CDR3 protein is CASSREGPYDTQYF. For the CDR3, the DNA is TGTGCCAGCAGCCGTGAGGGCCCTTACGATACGCAGTATTTT. The V and J genes are TRBV28 and TRBJ2-3; tentative D call: TRBD2 (5 bases). CDR1 and CDR2 (germline): MDHEN, SYDVKM. V lost 6 bases, J lost 6 bases, and 16 bases lay in between. This CDR3 has 14 amino acids.

This clonotype was seen a few times. The chain recombines TRBV7-9 with TRBJ1-1; D uncertain. The CDR3 length is 13 residues. V gave up 8 bases and J gave up 4 bases, with 14 bases separating them. The germline gives CDR1 SEHNR, CDR2 FQNEAQ (reference sequence). CDR3 in DNA: TGTGCCAGCGGGCGCGGGATGGGCACTGAAGCTTTCTTT. It translates to CASGRGMGTEAFF.

This clonotype has just a few counts. The chain has TRBV29-1 and TRBJ2-5; 9 nucleotides agree with TRBD1. The CDR3 is 14 amino acids. V shed 6 bases, J shed 4 bases, and the junction held 9 bases outside the gene matches. Germline CDR1 and CDR2: SQVTM and ANQGSEA. Here the CDR3 reads CSVKGQGGGETQYF. In nucleotides, the CDR3 is TGCAGCGTAAAGGGACAGGGTGGCGGAGAGACCCAGTACTTC.

The chain uses TRBV5-1 and TRBJ1-4, with D possibly being TRBD1 (5 bases). The CDR3 contains 16 residues. CDR1 and CDR2 from the germline V gene are SGHRS and YFSETQ. Trimming cost V 4 bases and J 0 bases, with 13 bases left between them. The CDR3 is CASSHGDRATNEKLFF. The CDR3 DNA reads TGCGCCAGCAGCCACGGGGACCGAGCAACTAATGAAAAACTGTTTTTT.

This clonotype was detected many times. CDR3 in DNA: TGCGCCAGCAGCCGAGGGGCTGGAGATACGCAGTATTTT. It yields the protein CASSRGAGDTQYF. The chain carries TRBV5-1 and TRBJ2-3; D is possibly TRBD1 or TRBD2 (5 bases each). The CDR3 is made up of 13 amino acids. Trimming shortened V by 4 bases and J by 5 bases, and 11 bases separated the two germline ends. The germline gives CDR1 SGHRS, CDR2 YFSETQ.

In its sample, this clonotype was seen many times. The chain employs TRBV7-2 and TRBJ2-7; D is possibly TRBD2 (6 bases). This CDR3 spans 15 amino acids. V lost 5 bases and J lost 4, with 18 bases in between. The germline CDR1 and CDR2 sequences are SGHTA and FQGNSA. CDR3 sequence reads: CASSRGGEFYYEQYF. DNA for the CDR3: TGTGCCAGCAGCCGAGGAGGGGAGTTCTATTACGAGCAGTACTTC. Together with reference TRBV7-2 and TRBJ2-7, the CDR3 gives the full variable domain: GAGVSQSPSNKVTEKGKDVELRCDPISGHTALYWYRQSLGQGLEFLIYFQGNSAPDKSGLPSDRFSAERTGGSVSTLTIQRTQQEDSAVYLCASSRGGEFYYEQYFGPGTRLTVT.

This clonotype came up a few times. This CDR3 is CASSLILVVATGFNYEQYF. The CDR3 nucleotides are TGTGCCAGCAGCTTGATTTTGGTAGTAGCAACAGGTTTCAACTACGAGCAGTACTTC. The chain carries TRBV5-4 and TRBJ2-7, with D perhaps TRBD1 (5 bases). V was clipped by 1 base and J by 3 bases, with 26 bases between them. The CDR3 is made up of 19 amino acids. Germline CDR1 is SGHNT and CDR2 is YYREEE (reference sequence).

The sample holds many counts of this clonotype. V usage is TRBV20-1 and J usage is TRBJ2-3; 8 bases are a match to TRBD2. The CDR3 runs to 12 residues. Germline V gives CDR1 DFQATT, CDR2 SNEGSKA (reference sequence). J was trimmed by 6 bases and V by 3 bases; bases with no gene match: 2. The CDR3 protein is CSASGRGDTQYF. The CDR3 DNA follows: TGCAGTGCTAGCGGGAGGGGCGATACGCAGTATTTT.